This entry is about one T cell receptor beta chain. This sample is part of a study of blood T cell repertoires in COVID-19. Background on the study: Samples came from the United States, Italy and Spain, spanning acute and convalescent COVID-19. T cells, B-cell-depleted T cells, or PBMCs supplied cDNA or gDNA.

This CDR3 has 15 amino acids. Germline CDR1 reads SGHRS; CDR2 reads YFSETQ. With 0 bases clipped from V and 4 bases from J, the junction kept 5 bases outside the gene matches. Source study methods: Nucleated cell counts were estimated from reference gene primer amplification. Clones were sequenced by immunoSEQ multiplex PCR, and TCRdb holds only the in-frame ones, with some missing. Clone size and the V and J calls come from that table; the DNA yielded D and trimming. The repertoire holds about 160,000 clones, with approximately 93% as singletons. The chain is built from TRBV5-1 and TRBJ1-2; 8 bases align to TRBD1. The TCR was taken from a woman aged 55-70 years with COVID-19, enrolled during active disease. The specimen sequenced was peripheral blood. The chain's CDR3 is CASSLGPDRGYGYTF. CDR3 bases: TGCGCCAGCAGCTTGGGGCCCGACAGGGGCTATGGCTACACCTTC.